This TCR beta chain was sequenced during a study of graft-versus-host responses after intestinal transplantation. Here immunoSEQ multiplex PCR was the method, and the copy in TCRdb shows in-frame clones only, minus some. The sample has more than 95,000 clones, roughly 87% seen once. On this clone itself: Antigen unknown.

V was pared by 4 bases and J by 1 base, with 10 bases between. The CDR3 totals 14 residues. The TCR originated in a human donor who received an intestinal transplant. V is TRBV6-7 and J is TRBJ1-2, with TRBD1 as a possible D gene (6 bases). TRBV6-7 is annotated as an ORF whose role is uncertain. This specimen consisted of unstimulated CD4+ T cells sorted from spleen or lymph node cells, obtained before intestinal transplant. CDR3 protein: CASSLRGHNYGYTF. DNA for the CDR3: TGTGCCAGCAGTTTGAGGGGACATAACTATGGCTACACCTTC.